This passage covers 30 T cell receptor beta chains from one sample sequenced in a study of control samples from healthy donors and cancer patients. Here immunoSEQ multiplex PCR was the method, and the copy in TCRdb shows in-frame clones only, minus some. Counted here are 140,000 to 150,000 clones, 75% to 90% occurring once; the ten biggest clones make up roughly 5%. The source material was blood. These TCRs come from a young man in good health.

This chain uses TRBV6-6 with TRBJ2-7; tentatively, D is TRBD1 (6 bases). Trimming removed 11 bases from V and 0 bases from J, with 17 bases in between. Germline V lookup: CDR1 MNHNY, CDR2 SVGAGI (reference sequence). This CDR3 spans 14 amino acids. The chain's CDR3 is CASFRDIYSYEQYF. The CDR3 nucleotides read TGTGCCTCATTCCGGGACATTTACTCCTACGAGCAGTACTTC.

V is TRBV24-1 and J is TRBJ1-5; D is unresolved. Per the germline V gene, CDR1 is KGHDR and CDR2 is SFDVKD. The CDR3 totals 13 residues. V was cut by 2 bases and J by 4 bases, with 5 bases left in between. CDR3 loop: CATSDWGNQPQHF. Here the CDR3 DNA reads TGTGCCACCAGTGATTGGGGAAATCAGCCCCAGCATTTT.

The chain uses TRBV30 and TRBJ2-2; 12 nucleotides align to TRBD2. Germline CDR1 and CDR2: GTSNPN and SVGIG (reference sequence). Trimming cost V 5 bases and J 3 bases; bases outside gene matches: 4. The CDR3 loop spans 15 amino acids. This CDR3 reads CAWSSGRAYTGELFF. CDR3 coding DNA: TGTGCCTGGTCTAGCGGGAGGGCATACACCGGGGAGCTGTTTTTT.

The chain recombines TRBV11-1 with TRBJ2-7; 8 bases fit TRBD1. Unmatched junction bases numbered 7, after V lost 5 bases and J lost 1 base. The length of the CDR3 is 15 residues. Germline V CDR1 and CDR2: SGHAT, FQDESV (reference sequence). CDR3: CASSLLGQGSYEQYF. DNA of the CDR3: TGTGCCAGCAGCCTCCTCGGACAGGGATCCTACGAGCAGTACTTC. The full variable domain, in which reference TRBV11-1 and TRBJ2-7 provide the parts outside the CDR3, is EAEVAQSPRYKITEKSQAVAFWCDPISGHATLYWYRQILGQGPELLVQFQDESVVDDSQLPKDRFSAERLKGVDSTLKIQPAELGDSAMYLCASSLLGQGSYEQYFGPGTRLTVT.

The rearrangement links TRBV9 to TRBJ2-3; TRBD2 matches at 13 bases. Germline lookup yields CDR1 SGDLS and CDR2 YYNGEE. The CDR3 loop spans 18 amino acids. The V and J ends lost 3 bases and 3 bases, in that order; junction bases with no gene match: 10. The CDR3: CASSARTSGSVGTDTQYF. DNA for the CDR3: TGTGCCAGCAGCGCTCGGACTAGCGGGAGCGTTGGTACAGATACGCAGTATTTT.

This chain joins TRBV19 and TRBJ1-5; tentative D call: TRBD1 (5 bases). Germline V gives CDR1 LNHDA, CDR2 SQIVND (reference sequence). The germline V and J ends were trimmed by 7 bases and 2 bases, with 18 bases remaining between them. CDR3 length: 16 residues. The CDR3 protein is CASTEDIRNGNQPQHF. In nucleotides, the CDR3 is TGTGCCAGTACCGAGGACATCAGAAACGGCAATCAGCCCCAGCATTTT.

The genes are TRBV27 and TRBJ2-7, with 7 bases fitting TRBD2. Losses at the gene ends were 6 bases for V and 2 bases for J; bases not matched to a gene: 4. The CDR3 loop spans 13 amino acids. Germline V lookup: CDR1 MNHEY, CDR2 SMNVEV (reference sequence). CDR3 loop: CASRGGVAYEQYF. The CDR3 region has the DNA TGTGCCAGCAGGGGGGGGGTGGCCTACGAGCAGTACTTC.

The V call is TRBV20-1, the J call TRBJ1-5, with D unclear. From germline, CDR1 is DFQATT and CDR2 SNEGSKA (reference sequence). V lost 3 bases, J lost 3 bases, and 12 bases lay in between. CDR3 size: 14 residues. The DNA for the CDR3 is TGCAGTGCTAGTTTACAGCCGATCAATCAGCCCCAGCATTTT. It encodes CSASLQPINQPQHF.

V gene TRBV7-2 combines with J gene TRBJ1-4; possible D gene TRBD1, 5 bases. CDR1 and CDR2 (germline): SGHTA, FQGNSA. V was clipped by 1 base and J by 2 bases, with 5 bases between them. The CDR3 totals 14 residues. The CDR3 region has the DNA TGTGCCAGCAGCTTAGGGGGGACTAATGAAAAACTGTTTTTT. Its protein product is CASSLGGTNEKLFF.

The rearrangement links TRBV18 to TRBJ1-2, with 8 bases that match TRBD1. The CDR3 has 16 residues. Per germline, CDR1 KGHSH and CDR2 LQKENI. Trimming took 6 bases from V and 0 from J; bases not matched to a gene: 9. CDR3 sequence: CASSLGGQETNYGYTF. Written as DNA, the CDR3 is TGTGCCAGCTCTCTCGGGGGACAGGAGACTAACTATGGCTACACCTTC. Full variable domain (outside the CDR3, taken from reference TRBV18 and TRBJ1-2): NAGVMQNPRHLVRRRGQEARLRCSPMKGHSHVYWYRQLPEEGLKFMVYLQKENIIDESGMPKERFSAEFPKEGPSILRIQQVVRGDSAAYFCASSLGGQETNYGYTFGSGTRLTVV.

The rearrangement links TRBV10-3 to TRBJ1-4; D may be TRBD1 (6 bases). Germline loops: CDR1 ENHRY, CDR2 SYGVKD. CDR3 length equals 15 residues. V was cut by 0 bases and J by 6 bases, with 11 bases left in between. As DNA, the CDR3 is TGTGCCATCAGTGAGTCGCGGTCAGGGGATGAAAAACTGTTTTTT. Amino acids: CAISESRSGDEKLFF.

CDR3 coding DNA: TGTGCCAGCAGTTACTCGAGCAGGGAGGTCTATGGCTACACCTTC. Translated, it gives CASSYSSREVYGYTF. The chain recombines TRBV6-5 with TRBJ1-2; D is perhaps TRBD1 (5 bases). There are 15 residues in the CDR3. Between the trimmed V and J ends, which lost 0 bases and 4 bases, there was a span of 12 bases. Germline CDR1 is MNHEY and CDR2 is SVGAGI.

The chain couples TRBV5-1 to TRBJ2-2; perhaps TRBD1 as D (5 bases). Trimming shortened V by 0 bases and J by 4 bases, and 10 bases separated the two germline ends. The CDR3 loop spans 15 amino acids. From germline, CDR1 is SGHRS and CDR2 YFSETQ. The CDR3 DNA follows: TGCGCCAGCAGCTTGGCCGGGCAGGGCACCGGGGAGCTGTTTTTT. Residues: CASSLAGQGTGELFF. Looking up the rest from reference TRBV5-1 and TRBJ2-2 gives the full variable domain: KAGVTQTPRYLIKTRGQQVTLSCSPISGHRSVSWYQQTPGQGLQFLFEYFSETQRNKGNFPGRFSGRQFSNSRSEMNVSTLELGDSALYLCASSLAGQGTGELFFGEGSRLTVL.

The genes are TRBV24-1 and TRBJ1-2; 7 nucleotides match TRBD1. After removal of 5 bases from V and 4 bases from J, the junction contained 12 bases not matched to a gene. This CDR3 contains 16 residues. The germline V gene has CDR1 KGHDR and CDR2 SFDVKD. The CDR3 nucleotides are TGTGCCACCAGTGTCGGGACAGCTCTCTACCCCTATGGCTACACCTTC. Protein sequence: CATSVGTALYPYGYTF.

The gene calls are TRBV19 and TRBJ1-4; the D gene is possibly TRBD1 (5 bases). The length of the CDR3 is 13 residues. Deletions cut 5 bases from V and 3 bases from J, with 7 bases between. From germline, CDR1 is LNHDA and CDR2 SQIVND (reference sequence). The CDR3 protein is CASSLTANEKLFF. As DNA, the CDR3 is TGTGCCAGTAGTCTGACAGCTAATGAAAAACTGTTTTTT.

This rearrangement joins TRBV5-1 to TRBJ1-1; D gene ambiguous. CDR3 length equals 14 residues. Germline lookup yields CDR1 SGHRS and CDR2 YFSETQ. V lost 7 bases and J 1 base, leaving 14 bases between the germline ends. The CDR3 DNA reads TGCGCCAGCCGCCTGGTTTTAGGGAACACTGAAGCTTTCTTT. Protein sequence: CASRLVLGNTEAFF.

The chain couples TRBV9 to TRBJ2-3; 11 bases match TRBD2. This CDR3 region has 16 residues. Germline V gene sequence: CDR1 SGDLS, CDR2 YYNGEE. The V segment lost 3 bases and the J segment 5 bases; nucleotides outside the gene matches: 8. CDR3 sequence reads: CASSGSGRGRGDTQYF. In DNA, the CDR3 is TGTGCCAGCAGCGGTAGCGGGAGGGGCAGAGGAGATACGCAGTATTTT.

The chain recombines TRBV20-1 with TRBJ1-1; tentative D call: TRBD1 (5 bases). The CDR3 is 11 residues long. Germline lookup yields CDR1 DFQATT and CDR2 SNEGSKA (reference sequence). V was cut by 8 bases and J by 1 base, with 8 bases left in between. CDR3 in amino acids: CSPQGNTEAFF. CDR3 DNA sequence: TGCAGTCCGCAGGGGAACACTGAAGCTTTCTTT.

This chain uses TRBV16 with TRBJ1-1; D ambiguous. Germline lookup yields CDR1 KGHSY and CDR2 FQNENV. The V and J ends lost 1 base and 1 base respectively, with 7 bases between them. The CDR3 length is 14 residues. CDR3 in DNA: TGTGCCAGCAGCCAATGGGCCCAGAACACTGAAGCTTTCTTT. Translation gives CASSQWAQNTEAFF.

CDR3 residues: CASSVGHTDTQYF. The CDR3 nucleotides are TGTGCCAGCAGCGTAGGACACACAGATACGCAGTATTTT. The V and J genes are TRBV9 and TRBJ2-3; no clear D gene. V was pared by 0 bases and J by 2 bases, with 4 bases between. The CDR3 is 13 residues long. In germline, CDR1 is SGDLS, CDR2 YYNGEE.

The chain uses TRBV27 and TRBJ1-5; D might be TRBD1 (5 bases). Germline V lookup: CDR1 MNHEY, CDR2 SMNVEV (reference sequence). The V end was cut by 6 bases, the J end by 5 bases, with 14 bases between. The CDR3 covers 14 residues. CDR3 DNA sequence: TGTGCCAGCAGCCTTGACAGTGGCCATCAGCCCCAGCATTTT. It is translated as CASSLDSGHQPQHF.

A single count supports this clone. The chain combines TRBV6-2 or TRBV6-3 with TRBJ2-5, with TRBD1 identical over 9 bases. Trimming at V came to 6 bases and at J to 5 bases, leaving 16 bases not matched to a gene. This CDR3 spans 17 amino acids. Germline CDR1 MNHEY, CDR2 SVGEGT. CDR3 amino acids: CASSRLLTGGRVETQYF. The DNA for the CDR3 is TGTGCCAGCAGCCGCCTCCTGACAGGGGGAAGGGTTGAGACCCAGTACTTC.

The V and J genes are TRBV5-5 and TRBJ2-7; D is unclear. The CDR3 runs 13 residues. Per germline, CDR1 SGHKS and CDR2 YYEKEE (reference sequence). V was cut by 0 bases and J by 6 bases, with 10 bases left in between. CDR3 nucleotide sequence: TGTGCCAGCAGCTTGGTTGGTGGGGTCGAGCAGTACTTC. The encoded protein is CASSLVGGVEQYF.

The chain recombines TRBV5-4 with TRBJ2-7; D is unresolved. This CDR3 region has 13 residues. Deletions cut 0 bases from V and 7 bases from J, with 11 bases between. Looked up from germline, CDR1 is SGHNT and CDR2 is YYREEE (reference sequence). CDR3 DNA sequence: TGTGCCAGCAGCTTGGTGACGACGGGTGAGCAGTACTTC. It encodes CASSLVTTGEQYF.

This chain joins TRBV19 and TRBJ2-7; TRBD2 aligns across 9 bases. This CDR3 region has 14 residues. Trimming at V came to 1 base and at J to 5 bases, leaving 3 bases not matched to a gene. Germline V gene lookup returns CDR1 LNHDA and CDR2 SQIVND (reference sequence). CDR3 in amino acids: CASSIVAGADEQYF. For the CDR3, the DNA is TGTGCCAGTAGTATAGTAGCGGGAGCCGACGAGCAGTACTTC.

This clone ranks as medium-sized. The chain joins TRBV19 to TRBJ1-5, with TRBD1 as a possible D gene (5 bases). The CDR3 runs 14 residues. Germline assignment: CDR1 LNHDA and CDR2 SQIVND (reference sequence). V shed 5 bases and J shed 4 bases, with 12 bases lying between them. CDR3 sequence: CASSVHSGNQPQHF. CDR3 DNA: TGTGCCAGTAGTGTTCATTCAGGGAATCAGCCCCAGCATTTT.

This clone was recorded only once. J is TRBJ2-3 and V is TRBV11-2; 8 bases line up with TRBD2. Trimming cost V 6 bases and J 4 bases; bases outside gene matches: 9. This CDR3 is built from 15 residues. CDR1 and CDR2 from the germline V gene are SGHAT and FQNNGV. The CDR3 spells CASSSTGRGADTQYF. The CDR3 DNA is TGTGCCAGCAGTTCTACCGGGAGGGGGGCAGATACGCAGTATTTT.

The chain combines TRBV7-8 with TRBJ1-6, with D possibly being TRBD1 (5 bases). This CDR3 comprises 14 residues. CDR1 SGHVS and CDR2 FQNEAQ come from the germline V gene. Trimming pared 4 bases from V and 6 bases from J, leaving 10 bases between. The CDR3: CASSSGDPNSPLHF. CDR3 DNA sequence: TGTGCCAGCAGCTCCGGGGACCCTAATTCACCCCTCCACTTT. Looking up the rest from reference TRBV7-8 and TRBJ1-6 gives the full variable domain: GAGVSQSPRYKVAKRGQDVALRCDPISGHVSLFWYQQALGQGPEFLTYFQNEAQLDKSGLPSDRFFAERPEGSVSTLKIQRTQQEDSAVYLCASSSGDPNSPLHFGNGTRLTVT.

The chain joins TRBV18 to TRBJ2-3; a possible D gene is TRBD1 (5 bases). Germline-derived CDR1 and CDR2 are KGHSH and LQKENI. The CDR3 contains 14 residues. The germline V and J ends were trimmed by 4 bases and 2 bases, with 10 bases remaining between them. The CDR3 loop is CASSRQSSTDTQYF. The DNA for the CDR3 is TGTGCCAGCTCACGACAGTCATCCACAGATACGCAGTATTTT.

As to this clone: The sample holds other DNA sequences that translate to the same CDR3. The DNA for the CDR3 is TGTGCCAGCAGCCCCAGGACTAGATTGAACACCGGGGAGCTGTTTTTT. It translates to CASSPRTRLNTGELFF. The gene calls are TRBV7-8 and TRBJ2-2; TRBD2 matches at 7 bases. From germline, CDR1 is SGHVS and CDR2 FQNEAQ. CDR3 length: 16 residues. The J segment lost 1 base and the V segment lost 5 bases, leaving 7 bases of the junction unmatched.